The clone carrying this T cell receptor beta chain was detected once. The entry originates in a study of technical replicates of blood from a handful of donors. The repertoire was sequenced with immunoSEQ multiplex PCR; TCRdb's copy has only in-frame clones and lacks some. Of tens of thousands of clones in the sample, 90% to 98% were seen once. Germline CDR1 reads PRHDT; CDR2 reads FYEKMQ (reference sequence). The CDR3 spans 12 residues. Trimming took 5 bases from V and 7 from J; bases not matched to a gene: 5. This receptor was taken from a human donor in good health. The J gene is TRBJ2-7, the V gene TRBV13; TRBD1 matches 7 bases. Sample: T cells isolated from PBMCs. The CDR3 sequence is CASSPTRGEQYF. As DNA, the CDR3 is TGTGCCAGCAGCCCGACCAGGGGGGAGCAGTACTTC.